This T cell receptor (beta chain) was profiled in a study of blood T cells in healthy people across ages. Findings and caveats of the study: Per million T cells, TCR beta diversity dropped about linearly as age rose.

A word on this clonotype: Antigen unknown.

Combining a sample-barcoded 5' primer with a J-beta primer mix, a second PCR ran for roughly 6 to 12 cycles. The template-switch adaptor, which had 12 random nucleotides, put a tag on each cDNA molecule. In TCRdb, the 5' RACE reads were re-called with MiXCR into one record per CDR3 protein. Here the sample spans nearly 1 million distinct CDR3 sequences, around 54% being singletons. With 2 bases removed from V and 3 bases from J, the gap between germline ends came to 11 bases. CDR1 WSHSY and CDR2 SAAADI come from the germline V gene. This CDR3 is 14 amino acids long. This chain joins TRBV10-2 and TRBJ2-7; D perhaps matches TRBD2 (5 bases). What was sequenced was blood. The TCR originated in a woman aged 60-70 years in good health. This CDR3 reads CASSELEVSYEQYF. The CDR3, as DNA: TGCGCCAGCAGTGAGCTGGAGGTCAGCTACGAGCAGTACTTC.